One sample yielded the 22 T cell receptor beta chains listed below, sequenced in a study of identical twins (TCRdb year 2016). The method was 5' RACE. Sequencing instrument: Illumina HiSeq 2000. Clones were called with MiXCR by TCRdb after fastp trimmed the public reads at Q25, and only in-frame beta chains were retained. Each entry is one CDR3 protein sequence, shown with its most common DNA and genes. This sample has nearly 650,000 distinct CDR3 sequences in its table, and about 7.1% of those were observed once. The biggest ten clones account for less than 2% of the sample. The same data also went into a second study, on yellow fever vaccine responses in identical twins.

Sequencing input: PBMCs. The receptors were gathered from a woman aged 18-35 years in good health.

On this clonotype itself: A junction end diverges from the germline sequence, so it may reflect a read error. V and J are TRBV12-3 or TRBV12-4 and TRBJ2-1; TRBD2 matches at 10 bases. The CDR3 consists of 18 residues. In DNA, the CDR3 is TGTGCCTGCAGTGGGGGAAATAGCGGGAGGAGCTCCTACAATGAGCAGTTCTTC. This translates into CACSGGNSGRSSYNEQFF.

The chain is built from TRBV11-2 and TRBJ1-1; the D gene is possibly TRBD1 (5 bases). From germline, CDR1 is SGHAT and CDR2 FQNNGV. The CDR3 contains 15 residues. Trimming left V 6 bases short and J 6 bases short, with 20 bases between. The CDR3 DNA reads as TGTGCCAGCAGGGGACTGAGGGGCGGCGTACCTGAAGCTTTCTTT. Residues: CASRGLRGGVPEAFF.

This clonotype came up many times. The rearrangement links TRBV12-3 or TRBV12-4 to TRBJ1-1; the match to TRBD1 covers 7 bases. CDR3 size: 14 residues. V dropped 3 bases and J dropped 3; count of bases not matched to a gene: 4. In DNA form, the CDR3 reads TGTGCCAGCAGTTTCAGGGGGGCGTACACTGAAGCTTTCTTT. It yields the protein CASSFRGAYTEAFF.

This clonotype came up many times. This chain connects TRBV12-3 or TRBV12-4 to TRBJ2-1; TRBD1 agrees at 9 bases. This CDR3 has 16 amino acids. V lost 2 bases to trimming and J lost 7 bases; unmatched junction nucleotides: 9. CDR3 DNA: TGTGCCAGCAGTTTAAACGCCGGGACAGGGTTTAATGAGCAGTTCTTC. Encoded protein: CASSLNAGTGFNEQFF.

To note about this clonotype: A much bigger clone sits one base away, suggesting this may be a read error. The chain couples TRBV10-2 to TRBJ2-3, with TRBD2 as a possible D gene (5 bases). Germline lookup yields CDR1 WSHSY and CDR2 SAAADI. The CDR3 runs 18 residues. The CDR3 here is CASGEPAHDYHPTDTQYF. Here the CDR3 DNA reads TGCGCCAGCGGTGAGCCAGCCCATGACTACCACCCCACAGATACGCAGTATTTT.

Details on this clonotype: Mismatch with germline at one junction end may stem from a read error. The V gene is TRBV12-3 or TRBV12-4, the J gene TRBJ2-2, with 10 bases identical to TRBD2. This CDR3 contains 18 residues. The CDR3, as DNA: TGTGCCAGCTGTTTATGGGGTCTAGCGGGAGCGAACACCGGGGAGCTGTTTTTT. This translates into CASCLWGLAGANTGELFF.

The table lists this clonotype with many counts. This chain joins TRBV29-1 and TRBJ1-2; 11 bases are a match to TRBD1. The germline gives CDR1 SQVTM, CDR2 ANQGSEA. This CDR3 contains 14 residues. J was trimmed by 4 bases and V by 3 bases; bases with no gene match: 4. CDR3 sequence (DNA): TGCAGCGTTGAGGGACAGGGGGACGTCTATGGCTACACCTTC. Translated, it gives CSVEGQGDVYGYTF.

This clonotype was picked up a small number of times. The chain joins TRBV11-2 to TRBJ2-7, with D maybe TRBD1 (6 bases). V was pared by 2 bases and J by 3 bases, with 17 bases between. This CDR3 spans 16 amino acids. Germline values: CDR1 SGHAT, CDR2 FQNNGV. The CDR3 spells CASSLPILQGYYEQYF. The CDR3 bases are TGTGCCAGCAGCTTACCTATCTTACAGGGTTACTACGAGCAGTACTTC. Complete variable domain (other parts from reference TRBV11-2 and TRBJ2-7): EAGVAQSPRYKIIEKRQSVAFWCNPISGHATLYWYQQILGQGPKLLIQFQNNGVVDDSQLPKDRFSAERLKGVDSTLKIQPAKLEDSAVYLCASSLPILQGYYEQYFGPGTRLTVT.

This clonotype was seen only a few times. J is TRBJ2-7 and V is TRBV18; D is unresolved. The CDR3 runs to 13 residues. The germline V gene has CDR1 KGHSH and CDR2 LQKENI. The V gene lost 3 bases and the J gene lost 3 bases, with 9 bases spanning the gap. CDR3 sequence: CASSPSRFYEQYF. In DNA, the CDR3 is TGTGCCAGCTCACCCTCCAGGTTCTACGAGCAGTACTTC. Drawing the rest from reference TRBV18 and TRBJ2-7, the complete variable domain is NAGVMQNPRHLVRRRGQEARLRCSPMKGHSHVYWYRQLPEEGLKFMVYLQKENIIDESGMPKERFSAEFPKEGPSILRIQQVVRGDSAAYFCASSPSRFYEQYFGPGTRLTVT.

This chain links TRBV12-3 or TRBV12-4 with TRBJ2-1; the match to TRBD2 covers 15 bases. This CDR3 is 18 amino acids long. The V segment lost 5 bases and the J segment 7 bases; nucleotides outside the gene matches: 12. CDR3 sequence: CASSPFQGLAGGGNEQFF. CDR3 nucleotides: TGTGCCAGCAGTCCTTTCCAGGGACTAGCGGGGGGAGGGAATGAGCAGTTCTTC.

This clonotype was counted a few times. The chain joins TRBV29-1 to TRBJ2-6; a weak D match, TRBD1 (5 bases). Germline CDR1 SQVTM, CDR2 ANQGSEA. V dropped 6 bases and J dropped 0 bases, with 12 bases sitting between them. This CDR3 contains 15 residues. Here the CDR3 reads CSVHGQDSGANVLTF. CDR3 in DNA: TGCAGCGTGCACGGACAAGACTCTGGGGCCAACGTCCTGACTTTC.

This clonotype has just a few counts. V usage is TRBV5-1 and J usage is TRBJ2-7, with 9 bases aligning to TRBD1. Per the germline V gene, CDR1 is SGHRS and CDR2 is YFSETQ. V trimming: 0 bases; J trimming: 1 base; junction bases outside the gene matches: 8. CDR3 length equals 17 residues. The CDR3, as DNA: TGCGCCAGCAGCTTGGGGACAGGGGCCCTGGTTTCCTACGAGCAGTACTTC. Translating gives CASSLGTGALVSYEQYF.

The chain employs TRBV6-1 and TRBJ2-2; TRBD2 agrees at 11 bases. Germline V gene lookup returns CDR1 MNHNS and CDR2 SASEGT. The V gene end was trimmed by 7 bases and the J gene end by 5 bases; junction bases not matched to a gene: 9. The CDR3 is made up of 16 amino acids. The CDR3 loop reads CASTRLAGGVTGELFF. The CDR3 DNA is TGTGCCAGCACTCGGCTAGCGGGAGGAGTAACCGGGGAGCTGTTTTTT.

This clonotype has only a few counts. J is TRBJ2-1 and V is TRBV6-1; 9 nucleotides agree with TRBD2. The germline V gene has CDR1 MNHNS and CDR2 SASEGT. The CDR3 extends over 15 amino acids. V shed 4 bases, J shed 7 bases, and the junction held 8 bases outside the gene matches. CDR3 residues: CASSVQGGGVNEQFF. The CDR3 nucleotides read TGTGCCAGCAGTGTGCAGGGCGGGGGGGTGAATGAGCAGTTCTTC.

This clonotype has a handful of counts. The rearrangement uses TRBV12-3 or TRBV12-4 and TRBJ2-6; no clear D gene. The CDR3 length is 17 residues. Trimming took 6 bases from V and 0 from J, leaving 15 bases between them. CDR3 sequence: CASSPQPLSSGANVLTF. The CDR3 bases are TGTGCCAGCAGCCCCCAGCCCCTGAGCTCTGGGGCCAACGTCCTGACTTTC.

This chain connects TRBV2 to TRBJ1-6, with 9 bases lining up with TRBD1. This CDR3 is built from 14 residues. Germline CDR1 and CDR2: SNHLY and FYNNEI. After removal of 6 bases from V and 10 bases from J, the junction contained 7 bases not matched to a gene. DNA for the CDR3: TGTGCCAGCAGGGAGGGACAGGGAAGCTCACCCCTCCACTTT. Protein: CASREGQGSSPLHF.

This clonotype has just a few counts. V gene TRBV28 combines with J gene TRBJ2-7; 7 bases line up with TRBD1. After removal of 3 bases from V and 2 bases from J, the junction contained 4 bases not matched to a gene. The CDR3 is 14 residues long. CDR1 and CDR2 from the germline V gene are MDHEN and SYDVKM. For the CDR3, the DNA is TGTGCCAGCAGTTTGGGACAGATAACCTACGAGCAGTACTTC. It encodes CASSLGQITYEQYF. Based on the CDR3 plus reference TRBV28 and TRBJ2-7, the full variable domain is DVKVTQSSRYLVKRTGEKVFLECVQDMDHENMFWYRQDPGLGLRLIYFSYDVKMKEKGDIPEGYSVSREKKERFSLILESASTNQTSMYLCASSLGQITYEQYFGPGTRLTVT.

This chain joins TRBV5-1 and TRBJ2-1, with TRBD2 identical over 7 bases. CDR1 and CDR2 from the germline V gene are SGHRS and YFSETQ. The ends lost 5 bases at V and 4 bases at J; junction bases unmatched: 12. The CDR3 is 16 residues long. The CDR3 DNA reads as TGCGCCAGCAGAACTAGTCTAGCGGCATTATACAATGAGCAGTTCTTC. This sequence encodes CASRTSLAALYNEQFF.

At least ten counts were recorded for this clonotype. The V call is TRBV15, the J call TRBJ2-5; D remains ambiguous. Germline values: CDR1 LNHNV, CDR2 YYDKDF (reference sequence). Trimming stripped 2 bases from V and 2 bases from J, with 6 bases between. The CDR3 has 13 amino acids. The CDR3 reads CATSRQDQETQYF. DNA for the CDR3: TGTGCCACCAGCAGACAGGATCAAGAGACCCAGTACTTC. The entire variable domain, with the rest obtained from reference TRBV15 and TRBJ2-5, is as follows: DAMVIQNPRYQVTQFGKPVTLSCSQTLNHNVMYWYQQKSSQAPKLLFHYYDKDFNNEADTPDNFQSRRPNTSFCFLDIRSPGLGDTAMYLCATSRQDQETQYFGPGTRLLVL.

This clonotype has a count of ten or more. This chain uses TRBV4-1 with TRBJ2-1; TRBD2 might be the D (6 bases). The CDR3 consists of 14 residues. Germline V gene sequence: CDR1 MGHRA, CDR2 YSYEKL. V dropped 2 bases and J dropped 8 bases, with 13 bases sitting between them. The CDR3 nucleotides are TGCGCCAGCAGCCAACCGGGAGCCCTCGATGAGCAGTTCTTC. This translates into CASSQPGALDEQFF.

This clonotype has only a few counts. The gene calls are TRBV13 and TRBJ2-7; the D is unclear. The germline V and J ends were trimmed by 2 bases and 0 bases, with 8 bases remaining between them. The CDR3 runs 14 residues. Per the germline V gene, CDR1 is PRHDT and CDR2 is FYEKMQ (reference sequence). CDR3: CASSLLWDSYEQYF. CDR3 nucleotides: TGTGCCAGCAGCTTATTATGGGACTCCTACGAGCAGTACTTC.

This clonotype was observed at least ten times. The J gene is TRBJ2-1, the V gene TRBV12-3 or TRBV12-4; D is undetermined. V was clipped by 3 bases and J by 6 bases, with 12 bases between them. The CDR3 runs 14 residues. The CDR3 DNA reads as TGTGCCAGCAGTTTCATGGCTAGTGGCAATGAGCAGTTCTTC. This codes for CASSFMASGNEQFF.